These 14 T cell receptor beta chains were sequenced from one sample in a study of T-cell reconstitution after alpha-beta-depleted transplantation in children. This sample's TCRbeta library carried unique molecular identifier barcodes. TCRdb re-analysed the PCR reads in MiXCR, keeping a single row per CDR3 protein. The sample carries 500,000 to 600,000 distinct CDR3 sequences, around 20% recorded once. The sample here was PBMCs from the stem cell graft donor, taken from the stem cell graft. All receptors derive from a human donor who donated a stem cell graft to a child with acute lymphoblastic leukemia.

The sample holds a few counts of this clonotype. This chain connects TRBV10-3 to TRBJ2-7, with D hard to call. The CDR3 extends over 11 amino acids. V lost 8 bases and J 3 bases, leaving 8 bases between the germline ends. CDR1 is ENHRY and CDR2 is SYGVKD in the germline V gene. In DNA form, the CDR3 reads TGTGCCATCGGCCCGGGCTACGAGCAGTACTTC. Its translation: CAIGPGYEQYF.

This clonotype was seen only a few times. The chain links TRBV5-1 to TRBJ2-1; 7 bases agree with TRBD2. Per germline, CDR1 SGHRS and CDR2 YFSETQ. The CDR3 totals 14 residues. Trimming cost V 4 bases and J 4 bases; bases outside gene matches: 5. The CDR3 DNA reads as TGCGCCAGCAGCAGGCGGGAGACTTACAATGAGCAGTTCTTC. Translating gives CASSRRETYNEQFF.

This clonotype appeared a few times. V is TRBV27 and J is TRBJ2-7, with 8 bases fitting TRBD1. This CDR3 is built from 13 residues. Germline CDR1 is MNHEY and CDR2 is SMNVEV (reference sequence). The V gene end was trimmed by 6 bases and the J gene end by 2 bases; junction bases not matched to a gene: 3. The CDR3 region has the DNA TGTGCCAGCAGCGGACAGGGCCCCTACGAGCAGTACTTC. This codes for CASSGQGPYEQYF.

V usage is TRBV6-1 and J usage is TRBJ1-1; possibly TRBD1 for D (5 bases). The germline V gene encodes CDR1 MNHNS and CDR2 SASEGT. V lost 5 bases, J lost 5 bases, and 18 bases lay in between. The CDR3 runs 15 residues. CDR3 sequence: CASSPGGEGWTEAFF. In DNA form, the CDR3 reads TGTGCCAGCAGTCCTGGGGGGGAGGGATGGACTGAAGCTTTCTTT.

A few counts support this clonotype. CDR3: CASSRPGTANTGELFF. DNA of the CDR3: TGTGCCAGCAGCCGGCCCGGGACAGCGAACACCGGGGAGCTGTTTTTT. The chain uses TRBV12-3 or TRBV12-4 and TRBJ2-2, with 7 bases identical to TRBD1. V lost 6 bases and J lost 0; bases outside the gene matches: 7. This CDR3 comprises 16 residues.

The DNA of the CDR3 is TGTGCCAGCAGTTACGAGGTGAACACCGGGGAGCTGTTTTTT. Translation gives CASSYEVNTGELFF. The gene calls are TRBV6-8 and TRBJ2-2; no clear D. This CDR3 is built from 14 residues. Trimming pared 2 bases from V and 1 base from J, leaving 5 bases between. Germline-derived CDR1 and CDR2 are MNHGY and SAAAGT.

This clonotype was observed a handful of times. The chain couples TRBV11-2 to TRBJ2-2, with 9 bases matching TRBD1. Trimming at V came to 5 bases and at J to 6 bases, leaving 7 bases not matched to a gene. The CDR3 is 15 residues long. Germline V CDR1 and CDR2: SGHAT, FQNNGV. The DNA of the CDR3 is TGTGCCAGCAGCCCCTTACAGGGGGCGCCCGGGGAGCTGTTTTTT. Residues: CASSPLQGAPGELFF.

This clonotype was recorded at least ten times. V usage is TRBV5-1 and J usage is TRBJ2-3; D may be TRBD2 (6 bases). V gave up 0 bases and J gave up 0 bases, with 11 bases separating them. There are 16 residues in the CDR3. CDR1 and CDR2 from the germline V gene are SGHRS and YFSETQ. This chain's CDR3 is CASSLDSGTSTDTQYF. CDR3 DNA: TGCGCCAGCAGCTTGGATAGCGGTACTAGCACAGATACGCAGTATTTT.

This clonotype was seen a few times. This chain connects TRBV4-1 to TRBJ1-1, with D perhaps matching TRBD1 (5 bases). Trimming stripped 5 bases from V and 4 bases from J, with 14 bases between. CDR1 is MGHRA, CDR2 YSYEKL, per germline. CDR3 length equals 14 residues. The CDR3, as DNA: TGCGCCAGCAGCTCCAGTGGGGGGATCACTGAAGCTTTCTTT. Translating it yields CASSSSGGITEAFF.

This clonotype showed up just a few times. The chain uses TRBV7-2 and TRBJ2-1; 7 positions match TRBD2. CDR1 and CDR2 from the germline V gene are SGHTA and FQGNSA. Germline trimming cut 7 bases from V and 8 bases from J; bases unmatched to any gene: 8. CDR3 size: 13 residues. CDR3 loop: CASTDYLADEQFF. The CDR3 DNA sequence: TGTGCCAGCACCGATTATCTAGCGGATGAGCAGTTCTTC.

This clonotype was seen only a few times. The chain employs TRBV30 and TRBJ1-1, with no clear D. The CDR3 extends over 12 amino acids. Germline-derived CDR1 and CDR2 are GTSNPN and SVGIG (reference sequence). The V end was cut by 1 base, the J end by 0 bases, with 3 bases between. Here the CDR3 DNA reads TGTGCCTGGAGTGCTCTGAACACTGAAGCTTTCTTT. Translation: CAWSALNTEAFF.

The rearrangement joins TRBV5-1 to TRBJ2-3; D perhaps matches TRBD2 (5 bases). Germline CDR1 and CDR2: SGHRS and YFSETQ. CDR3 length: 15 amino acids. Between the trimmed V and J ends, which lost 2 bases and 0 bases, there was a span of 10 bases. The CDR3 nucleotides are TGCGCCAGCAGCTTAGCGGAAACTAGCACAGATACGCAGTATTTT. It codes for CASSLAETSTDTQYF.

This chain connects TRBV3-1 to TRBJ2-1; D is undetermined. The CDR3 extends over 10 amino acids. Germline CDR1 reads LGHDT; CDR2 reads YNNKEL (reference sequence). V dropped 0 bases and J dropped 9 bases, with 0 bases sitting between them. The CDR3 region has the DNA TGTGCCAGCAGCCAAGATGAGCAGTTCTTC. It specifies CASSQDEQFF.

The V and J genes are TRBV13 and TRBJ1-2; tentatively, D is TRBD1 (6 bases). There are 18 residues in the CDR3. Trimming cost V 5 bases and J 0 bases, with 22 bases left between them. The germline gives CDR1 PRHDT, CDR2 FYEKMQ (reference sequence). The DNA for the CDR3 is TGTGCCAGCAGCCCGGCCCCACAGGGTACCGAAGCTAACTATGGCTACACCTTC. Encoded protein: CASSPAPQGTEANYGYTF.